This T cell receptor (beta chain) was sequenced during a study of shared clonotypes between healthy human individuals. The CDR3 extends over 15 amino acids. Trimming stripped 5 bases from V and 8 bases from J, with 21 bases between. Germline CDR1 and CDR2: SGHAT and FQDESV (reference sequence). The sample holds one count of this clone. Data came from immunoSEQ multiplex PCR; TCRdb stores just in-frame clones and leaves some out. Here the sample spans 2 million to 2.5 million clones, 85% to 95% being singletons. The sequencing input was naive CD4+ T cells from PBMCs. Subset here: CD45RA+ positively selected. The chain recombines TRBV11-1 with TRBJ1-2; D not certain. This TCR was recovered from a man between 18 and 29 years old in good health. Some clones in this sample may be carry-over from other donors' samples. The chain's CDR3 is CASSTGDIDRRGYTF. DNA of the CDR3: TGTGCCAGCAGCACCGGTGACATTGACCGGCGGGGCTACACCTTC.